The sequence of this T cell receptor beta chain was determined in a study of cytomegalovirus exposure and HLA in healthy donors. Donors were ostensibly healthy at sampling, although undocumented immune exposures were probable. Trimming took 5 bases from V and 2 from J, leaving 18 bases between them. Germline lookup yields CDR1 SGDLS and CDR2 YYNGEE. The CDR3 spans 16 residues. This clone was observed a single time. The antigen is not known. Study-level points and caveats: Relative to equally common others, HLA-associated TCR beta chains showed greater clonal expansion in a later analysis. Reports indicate that TCR beta sequences accurately predicted the HLA-A and HLA-B alleles of most subjects. Data from an earlier analysis indicated that most TCR beta V segments were productive either about 90% or about 30% of the time.

With 60 Vbeta and 13 Jbeta primers, the PCR was carried out. Clones were sequenced by immunoSEQ multiplex PCR, and TCRdb holds only the in-frame ones, with some missing. The sample has 190,000 or so clones, over 80% seen once. The chain is built from TRBV9 and TRBJ2-3; D perhaps matches TRBD2 (6 bases). The sample consisted of PBMCs. This clonotype was sampled from a man aged 50 or older in good health and CMV-seronegative. CDR3 sequence (DNA): TGTGCCAGCAGTTCCGCCGACGGCGGGGTCACAGATACGCAGTATTTT. The encoded protein is CASSSADGGVTDTQYF.